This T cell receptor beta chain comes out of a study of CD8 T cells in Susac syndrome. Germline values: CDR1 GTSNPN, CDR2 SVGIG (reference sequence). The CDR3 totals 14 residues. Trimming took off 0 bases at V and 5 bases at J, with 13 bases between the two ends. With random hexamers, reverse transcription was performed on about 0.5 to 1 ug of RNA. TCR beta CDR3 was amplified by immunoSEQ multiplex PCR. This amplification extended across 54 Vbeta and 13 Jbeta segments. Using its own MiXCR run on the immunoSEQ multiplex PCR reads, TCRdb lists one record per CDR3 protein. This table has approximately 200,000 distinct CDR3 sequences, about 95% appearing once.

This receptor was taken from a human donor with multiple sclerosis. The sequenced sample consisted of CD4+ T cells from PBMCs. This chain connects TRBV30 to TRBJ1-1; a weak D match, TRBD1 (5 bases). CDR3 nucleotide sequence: TGTGCCTGGAGTGTACTAATCCCAGGGACTGAAGCTTTCTTT. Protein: CAWSVLIPGTEAFF. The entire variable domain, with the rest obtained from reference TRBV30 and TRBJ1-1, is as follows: SQTIHQWPATLVQPVGSPLSLECTVEGTSNPNLYWYRQAAGRGLQLLFYSVGIGQISSEVPQNLSASRPQDRQFILSSKKLLLSDSGFYLCAWSVLIPGTEAFFGQGTRLTVV.